The 25 T cell receptor beta chains presented below share a single source sample, sequenced in a study of Tregs in tolerant kidney transplant recipients. Using immunoSEQ multiplex PCR, the repertoire was profiled, and TCRdb retains in-frame clones only, with some absent. The table records tens of thousands of clones, 84% of them present only once. The sample was CD4+ T cells from blood. These receptors originate from a human donor in good health.

This rearrangement joins TRBV25-1 to TRBJ2-5; unclear D gene. Germline V gene lookup returns CDR1 MGHDK and CDR2 SYGVNS. The CDR3 loop spans 14 amino acids. Trimming took off 2 bases at V and 0 bases at J, with 7 bases between the two ends. CDR3 protein: CASSERAYQETQYF. CDR3 coding DNA: TGTGCCAGCAGTGAACGTGCGTACCAAGAGACCCAGTACTTC.

V and J are TRBV11-2 and TRBJ1-4; D possibly corresponds to TRBD1 (6 bases). From germline, CDR1 is SGHAT and CDR2 FQNNGV. V dropped 6 bases and J dropped 7 bases, with 12 bases sitting between them. The CDR3 is 13 amino acids. The CDR3 coding sequence is TGTGCCAGCAGACAGCTCAGGGGTGAAAAACTGTTTTTT. Translating it yields CASRQLRGEKLFF.

V and J are TRBV11-2 and TRBJ1-2; possibly TRBD1 for D (6 bases). The germline gives CDR1 SGHAT, CDR2 FQNNGV. The V end lost 1 base, the J end lost 4 bases, and 19 bases lay between the germline ends. CDR3 size: 17 residues. CDR3 nucleotide sequence: TGTGCCAGCAGCTTAGGTCGCCAACAGGGAGGCCTCTATGGCTACACCTTC. Protein product: CASSLGRQQGGLYGYTF. The full variable domain, rest sourced from reference TRBV11-2 and TRBJ1-2, is EAGVAQSPRYKIIEKRQSVAFWCNPISGHATLYWYQQILGQGPKLLIQFQNNGVVDDSQLPKDRFSAERLKGVDSTLKIQPAKLEDSAVYLCASSLGRQQGGLYGYTFGSGTRLTVV.

This clone was detected many times. V is TRBV7-8 and J is TRBJ1-1; tentatively, D is TRBD1 (6 bases). Germline V CDR1 and CDR2: SGHVS, FQNEAQ. CDR3 length: 14 residues. Trimming shortened V by 6 bases and J by 0 bases, and 11 bases separated the two germline ends. CDR3 loop: CASRPGDMNTEAFF. CDR3 nucleotide sequence: TGTGCCAGCAGACCAGGGGATATGAACACTGAAGCTTTCTTT. Drawing the rest from reference TRBV7-8 and TRBJ1-1, the complete variable domain is GAGVSQSPRYKVAKRGQDVALRCDPISGHVSLFWYQQALGQGPEFLTYFQNEAQLDKSGLPSDRFFAERPEGSVSTLKIQRTQQEDSAVYLCASRPGDMNTEAFFGQGTRLTVV.

The rearrangement joins TRBV2 to TRBJ1-5; D remains ambiguous. The CDR3 consists of 15 residues. Trimming took 2 bases from V and 5 from J, leaving 13 bases between them. CDR1 is SNHLY, CDR2 FYNNEI, per germline. The CDR3 sequence: CASSEFGGRYQPQHF. CDR3 sequence (DNA): TGTGCCAGCAGTGAATTCGGTGGCAGGTATCAGCCCCAGCATTTT.

The chain joins TRBV30 to TRBJ2-3, with a weak D call TRBD1 (5 bases). CDR1 and CDR2 (germline): GTSNPN, SVGIG (reference sequence). The CDR3 loop spans 14 amino acids. Trimming cost V 4 bases and J 7 bases, with 18 bases left between them. The CDR3 nucleotides read TGTGCCTGGAATTCCCCTCAAGGGGCGAATACGCAGTATTTT. Amino acid sequence: CAWNSPQGANTQYF. The full variable domain, its missing parts supplied by reference TRBV30 and TRBJ2-3, is SQTIHQWPATLVQPVGSPLSLECTVEGTSNPNLYWYRQAAGRGLQLLFYSVGIGQISSEVPQNLSASRPQDRQFILSSKKLLLSDSGFYLCAWNSPQGANTQYFGPGTRLTVL.

In this sample, this clone turned up a few times. The chain combines TRBV21-1 with TRBJ2-1; the D call of TRBD2 is as the table states it, not checked on the DNA. TRBV21-1 counts as a pseudogene. CDR3 length: 16 amino acids. CDR3 sequence: CASSDQTSGTYNEQFF. The CDR3 DNA sequence: TGTGCCAGCAGCGACCAGACTAGCGGGACCTACAATGAGCAGTTCTTC.

The chain couples TRBV7-6 to TRBJ2-7; 10 bases fit TRBD1. The CDR3 loop spans 15 amino acids. V lost 5 bases and J lost 1; bases outside the gene matches: 5. The germline V gene encodes CDR1 SGHVS and CDR2 FNYEAQ. The DNA for the CDR3 is TGTGCCAGCAGCCACGACAGGGGGCGATCCTACGAGCAGTACTTC. Its translation: CASSHDRGRSYEQYF.

The chain has TRBV9 and TRBJ2-7; D might be TRBD1 (7 bases). Germline V CDR1 and CDR2: SGDLS, YYNGEE. The CDR3 consists of 13 residues. V was trimmed by 2 bases and J by 7 bases, leaving 13 bases between them. For the CDR3, the DNA is TGTGCCAGCAGCGTGGCAGGGGGGCAGGAGCAGTACTTC. This sequence encodes CASSVAGGQEQYF.

V is TRBV11-3 and J is TRBJ2-1, with D possibly TRBD2 on 6 matching bases. This CDR3 has 14 amino acids. Germline CDR1 SGHNT, CDR2 YENEEA. V lost 2 bases and J lost 8, with 13 bases in between. CDR3 sequence: CASSLSEGSHEQFF. In DNA, the CDR3 is TGTGCCAGCAGCTTATCGGAGGGGTCACATGAGCAGTTCTTC.

In its sample, this clone was seen a few times. The V and J genes are TRBV4-3 and TRBJ1-1; no firm D call. Looked up from germline, CDR1 is LGHNA and CDR2 is YSLEER. The CDR3 is made up of 14 amino acids. Trimming removed 4 bases from V and 4 bases from J, with 13 bases in between. The DNA for the CDR3 is TGCGCCAGCAGCCGAGGTGGCGGCCGCACTGAAGCTTTCTTT. This encodes CASSRGGGRTEAFF.

V is TRBV6-4 and J is TRBJ1-5; no definite D call. Deletions cut 7 bases from V and 0 bases from J, with 7 bases between. Germline V gene lookup returns CDR1 MRHNA and CDR2 SNTAGT. The CDR3 covers 13 residues. The CDR3 spells CASNDGSNQPQHF. For the CDR3, the DNA is TGTGCCAGCAACGACGGTAGCAATCAGCCCCAGCATTTT.

The rearrangement links TRBV2 to TRBJ2-1; no firm D call. Per germline, CDR1 SNHLY and CDR2 FYNNEI. The ends were cut back, 6 bases at V and 5 bases at J, with 11 bases in the middle. This CDR3 spans 13 amino acids. CDR3 loop: CASRTGLNNEQFF. The CDR3 nucleotides are TGTGCCAGCAGGACCGGGTTAAACAATGAGCAGTTCTTC.

This clone has a single count. V and J are TRBV2 and TRBJ1-2; D remains unclear. The CDR3 loop spans 16 amino acids. Germline-derived CDR1 and CDR2 are SNHLY and FYNNEI. The ends were cut back, 5 bases at V and 2 bases at J, with 18 bases in the middle. The CDR3 DNA is TGTGCCAGCAGTCCGTACGGAGGGAGTGGAAACTATGGCTACACCTTC. It encodes CASSPYGGSGNYGYTF.

The CDR3 region is CASSHTRLESGDTQYF. The CDR3 DNA sequence: TGTGCCAGCAGCCACACCCGGCTAGAGTCTGGAGATACGCAGTATTTT. This sequence joins TRBV7-9 and TRBJ2-3; unclear D gene. Germline V gene sequence: CDR1 SEHNR, CDR2 FQNEAQ (reference sequence). The V and J ends lost 5 bases and 5 bases respectively, with 20 bases between them. CDR3 length: 16 amino acids.

The rearrangement links TRBV6-1 to TRBJ1-1; unclear D gene. The CDR3 runs 14 residues. Germline V gives CDR1 MNHNS, CDR2 SASEGT. Trimming took off 6 bases at V and 5 bases at J, with 16 bases between the two ends. The chain's CDR3 is CASSLSRVRTEAFF. The CDR3 DNA sequence: TGTGCCAGCAGCCTGAGTAGGGTGAGGACTGAAGCTTTCTTT.

The chain combines TRBV7-2 with TRBJ2-7; the match to TRBD2 covers 8 bases. V trimming: 6 bases; J trimming: 4 bases; junction bases outside the gene matches: 11. Germline CDR1 is SGHTA and CDR2 is FQGNSA. The CDR3 has 15 amino acids. CDR3 protein: CASSQGGGLEYEQYF. As DNA, the CDR3 is TGTGCCAGCAGTCAGGGCGGGGGGCTGGAGTACGAGCAGTACTTC.

The rearrangement uses TRBV4-3 and TRBJ2-7; tentatively, D is TRBD1 or TRBD2 (5 bases each). CDR3 length equals 17 residues. The V and J ends lost 0 bases and 4 bases respectively, with 19 bases between them. Germline values: CDR1 LGHNA, CDR2 YSLEER. In nucleotides, the CDR3 is TGCGCCAGCAGCCAAGATGCAGGGCAAGCGGAGGTATACGAGCAGTACTTC. It specifies CASSQDAGQAEVYEQYF.

The chain joins TRBV5-6 to TRBJ1-2; D is unclear. Germline V lookup: CDR1 SGHDT, CDR2 YYEEEE. This CDR3 region has 14 residues. The V end was cut by 0 bases, the J end by 0 bases, with 6 bases between. The CDR3 is CASSLVHPNYGYTF. CDR3 nucleotides: TGTGCCAGCAGCTTGGTCCATCCTAACTATGGCTACACCTTC.

The chain uses TRBV6-5 and TRBJ1-6; D call uncertain. Germline CDR1 MNHEY, CDR2 SVGAGI. Trimming removed 6 bases from V and 10 bases from J, with 1 base in between. The CDR3 is 9 residues long. CDR3: CASRSPLHF. For the CDR3, the DNA is TGTGCCAGCAGATCACCCCTCCACTTT.

The chain combines TRBV11-3 with TRBJ1-2, with D possibly matching TRBD1 (5 bases). V gave up 5 bases and J gave up 2 bases, with 15 bases separating them. The germline V gene has CDR1 SGHNT and CDR2 YENEEA. This CDR3 contains 15 residues. The CDR3 protein is CASSLEGGGNYGYTF. In DNA, the CDR3 is TGTGCCAGCAGCCTCGAGGGCGGGGGAAACTATGGCTACACCTTC. The complete variable domain, with remaining parts taken from reference TRBV11-3 and TRBJ1-2, reads EAGVVQSPRYKIIEKKQPVAFWCNPISGHNTLYWYLQNLGQGPELLIRYENEEAVDDSQLPKDRFSAERLKGVDSTLKIQPAELGDSAVYLCASSLEGGGNYGYTFGSGTRLTVV.

This chain uses TRBV7-9 with TRBJ1-6, with 10 bases matching TRBD1. From germline, CDR1 is SEHNR and CDR2 FQNEAQ (reference sequence). Trimming removed 5 bases from V and 7 bases from J; junction bases left unmatched: 8. CDR3 length: 16 residues. The CDR3 protein is CASSPGQGQGNSPLHF. The CDR3 DNA reads TGTGCCAGCAGCCCAGGACAGGGACAGGGGAATTCACCCCTCCACTTT.

This sequence joins TRBV4-3 and TRBJ1-1; the D gene is possibly TRBD1 (5 bases). V was trimmed by 0 bases and J by 1 base, leaving 12 bases between them. This CDR3 contains 16 residues. Germline CDR1 LGHNA, CDR2 YSLEER. CDR3 coding DNA: TGCGCCAGCAGCCAAGATCCCCTGGGGCGGAACACTGAAGCTTTCTTT. Encoded protein: CASSQDPLGRNTEAFF.

The chain recombines TRBV2 with TRBJ2-5; the match to TRBD2 covers 7 bases. Trimming cost V 0 bases and J 2 bases; bases outside gene matches: 0. Germline V CDR1 and CDR2: SNHLY, FYNNEI. The CDR3 contains 14 residues. CDR3 region: CASSEARGQETQYF. The CDR3 bases are TGTGCCAGCAGTGAAGCGCGGGGGCAAGAGACCCAGTACTTC.

Only one count was recorded for this clone. This chain uses TRBV4-1 with TRBJ2-3; 11 bases align to TRBD2. CDR3 length equals 16 residues. The germline gives CDR1 MGHRA, CDR2 YSYEKL. J was trimmed by 2 bases and V by 4 bases; bases with no gene match: 5. CDR3 amino acids: CASSLLAGGTTDTQYF. CDR3 sequence (DNA): TGCGCCAGCAGCCTATTAGCGGGGGGGACCACAGATACGCAGTATTTT.